This TCR beta chain is from a study of T cells after yellow fever vaccination. Study background: Preparation used SMART-Seq v4 Ultra Low Input for the low-cell-number fractions.

Study findings and constraints: Clones that expanded after primary vaccination mostly reappeared after the booster (over 95% CD4, 70% to 90% CD8). Of the clonotypes, a small share occurred in both CD4 and CD8 compartments.

TCRdb called the 5' RACE reads again in MiXCR, with one record for every CDR3 protein. The sample records hundreds of thousands of distinct CDR3 sequences, approximately 12% being singletons. Only a few counts were recorded for this clonotype. Its antigen remains unidentified. The CDR3 sequence is 16 residues long. V was clipped by 1 base and J by 1 base, with 13 bases between them. From germline, CDR1 is SGHRS and CDR2 YFSETQ. V gene TRBV5-1 combines with J gene TRBJ2-3; D call uncertain. The TCR comes from a man aged 18 to 35 who received the YFV17D yellow fever vaccine. The input for sequencing was CD4+ T cells sorted from PBMCs, taken 15 days after the yellow fever booster vaccination. CDR3 sequence reads: CASSLLGEGGTDTQYF. Written as DNA, the CDR3 is TGCGCCAGCAGCTTGCTTGGGGAAGGAGGCACAGATACGCAGTATTTT. Full variable domain (rest looked up from reference TRBV5-1 and TRBJ2-3): KAGVTQTPRYLIKTRGQQVTLSCSPISGHRSVSWYQQTPGQGLQFLFEYFSETQRNKGNFPGRFSGRQFSNSRSEMNVSTLELGDSALYLCASSLLGEGGTDTQYFGPGTRLTVL.